This T cell receptor beta chain was obtained from a study of blood T cell repertoires in COVID-19. Overall study: Specimens from acute and convalescent COVID-19 originated in the United States, Italy and Spain. From T cells, B-cell-depleted T cells, or PBMCs came the material, which was cDNA or gDNA.

Germline assignment: CDR1 MNHEY and CDR2 SMNVEV (reference sequence). The trim removed 5 bases at V and 4 bases at J, leaving 8 bases unmatched. CDR3 length equals 17 residues. As handled by the study authors: Reference gene primer amplification yielded estimated nucleated cell counts. Sequencing was performed with immunoSEQ multiplex PCR; in TCRdb, only in-frame clones are kept and a portion is missing. V and J calls and clone size are those listed in that table; D and trimming were worked out from the DNA. The profile shows under 150,000 clones, 79% of them singletons. The rearrangement joins TRBV27 to TRBJ2-3, with 14 bases identical to TRBD2. The sequence was collected from a man in his fifties with active or convalescent COVID-19. The sample was peripheral blood. The CDR3: CASSGGLAGGRPDTQYF. The CDR3 coding sequence is TGTGCCAGCAGTGGAGGACTAGCGGGAGGAAGGCCAGATACGCAGTATTTT.